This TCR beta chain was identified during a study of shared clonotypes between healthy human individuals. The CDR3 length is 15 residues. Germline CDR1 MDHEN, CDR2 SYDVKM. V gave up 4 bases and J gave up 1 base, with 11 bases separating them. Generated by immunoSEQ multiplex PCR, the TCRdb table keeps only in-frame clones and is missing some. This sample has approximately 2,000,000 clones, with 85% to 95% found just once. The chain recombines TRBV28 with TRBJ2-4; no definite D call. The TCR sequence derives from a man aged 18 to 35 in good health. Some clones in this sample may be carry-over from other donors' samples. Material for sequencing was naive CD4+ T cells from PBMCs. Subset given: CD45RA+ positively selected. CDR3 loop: CASSSPPPAKNIQYF. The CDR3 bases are TGTGCCAGCAGTTCCCCTCCCCCGGCCAAAAACATTCAGTACTTC.